The 26 T cell receptor beta chains presented below share a single source sample, sequenced in a study of shared clonotypes between healthy human individuals (dated by TCRdb to 2019 to 2021). The method behind the library was the immunoSEQ multiplex PCR assay. The table comes from immuneACCESS by way of TCRdb, which keeps in-frame sequences with V and J called. Part of the clones is missing from these tables; in studies checked, under half for an unresolved V gene and the rest for unknown reasons. In this sample the table shows about half a million clones, 78% of which occur a single time. Of the sample, approximately 12% is held by the ten largest clones. Sequencing was performed on PBMCs. These receptors were collected from a woman in her thirties or forties in good health. Some clones in this sample may be carry-over from other donors' samples.

V usage is TRBV5-1 and J usage is TRBJ2-7, with 8 bases that match TRBD2. The CDR3 loop spans 15 amino acids. Germline loops: CDR1 SGHRS, CDR2 YFSETQ. Trimming removed 1 base from V and 2 bases from J; junction bases left unmatched: 5. CDR3 nucleotides: TGCGCCAGCAGCTTGCTTGGTAGCGGGGCCTACGAGCAGTACTTC. It encodes CASSLLGSGAYEQYF.

The rearrangement uses TRBV28 and TRBJ1-1; 10 positions agree with TRBD1. The ends lost 5 bases at V and 1 base at J; junction bases unmatched: 7. The CDR3 spans 16 residues. Per germline, CDR1 MDHEN and CDR2 SYDVKM. The CDR3 loop is CASSLTGGWENTEAFF. CDR3 in DNA: TGTGCCAGCAGTCTGACAGGGGGCTGGGAGAACACTGAAGCTTTCTTT.

This sequence joins TRBV5-6 and TRBJ2-7; TRBD1 matches at 8 bases. The CDR3 consists of 15 residues. Germline assignment: CDR1 SGHDT and CDR2 YYEEEE. V gave up 2 bases and J gave up 2 bases; unmatched junction bases: 6. Here the CDR3 DNA reads TGTGCCAGCAGCTTATGGGACAGGTATACCTACGAGCAGTACTTC. Protein sequence: CASSLWDRYTYEQYF.

This rearrangement joins TRBV10-1 to TRBJ2-7; D is ambiguous. Germline V CDR1 and CDR2: WNHNN, SYGVQD (reference sequence). CDR3 length: 13 residues. V lost 2 bases, J lost 3 bases, and 8 bases lay in between. The CDR3 region has the DNA TGCGCCAGCAGTGAGAGGATTGACTACGAGCAGTACTTC. As protein: CASSERIDYEQYF.

Remarks on this clone: A read error is possible here, since a much larger clone lies one base away. The chain carries TRBV7-9 and TRBJ2-1; no definite D call. Germline V CDR1 and CDR2: SEHNR, FQNEAQ (reference sequence). The CDR3 extends over 10 amino acids. Trimming stripped 5 bases from V and 5 bases from J, with 1 base between. The CDR3 DNA reads as TGTGCCAGCAGCAACAATGAGCAGTTCTTC. It codes for CASSNNEQFF. The full variable domain, in which reference TRBV7-9 and TRBJ2-1 provide the parts outside the CDR3, is DTGVSQNPRHKITKRGQNVTFRCDPISEHNRLYWYRQTLGQGPEFLTYFQNEAQLEKSRLLSDRFSAERPKGSFSTLEIQRTEQGDSAMYLCASSNNEQFFGPGTRLTVL.

The chain has TRBV2 and TRBJ2-7; TRBD2 matches at 14 bases. V trimming: 7 bases; J trimming: 5 bases; junction bases outside the gene matches: 10. The CDR3 consists of 16 residues. The germline gives CDR1 SNHLY, CDR2 FYNNEI. The CDR3 here is CASTRTSGRLGNEQYF. The CDR3 nucleotides read TGTGCCAGCACCCGGACTAGCGGGAGGCTGGGAAACGAGCAGTACTTC. Based on the CDR3 plus reference TRBV2 and TRBJ2-7, the full variable domain is EPEVTQTPSHQVTQMGQEVILRCVPISNHLYFYWYRQILGQKVEFLVSFYNNEISEKSEIFDDQFSVERPDGSNFTLKIRSTKLEDSAMYFCASTRTSGRLGNEQYFGPGTRLTVT.

V is TRBV7-2 and J is TRBJ2-3, with D perhaps TRBD2 (5 bases). CDR1 is SGHTA, CDR2 FQGNSA, per germline. This CDR3 is built from 15 residues. Trimming removed 5 bases from V and 1 base from J, with 13 bases in between. CDR3 nucleotide sequence: TGTGCCAGCAGCGGTAGCGTCGCCCGCACAGATACGCAGTATTTT. It specifies CASSGSVARTDTQYF.

CDR3 residues: CASSVGAGDEQFF. The CDR3 region has the DNA TGTGCCAGCAGCGTAGGCGCGGGAGATGAGCAGTTCTTC. This chain links TRBV9 with TRBJ2-1; 7 nucleotides agree with TRBD2. The trim removed 0 bases at V and 8 bases at J, leaving 2 bases unmatched. Germline CDR1 reads SGDLS; CDR2 reads YYNGEE. CDR3 length equals 13 residues.

The rearrangement uses TRBV19 and TRBJ2-2; unclear D gene. CDR3 length: 14 residues. CDR1 is LNHDA and CDR2 is SQIVND in the germline V gene (reference sequence). The V end lost 4 bases, the J end lost 4 bases, and 10 bases lay between the germline ends. The CDR3 sequence is CASSRGFGTGELFF. CDR3 in DNA: TGTGCCAGTAGTAGGGGTTTTGGCACCGGGGAGCTGTTTTTT.

The genes are TRBV25-1 and TRBJ2-7; 11 nucleotides line up with TRBD2. The CDR3 consists of 15 residues. Germline trimming cut 7 bases from V and 1 base from J; bases unmatched to any gene: 6. Germline V lookup: CDR1 MGHDK, CDR2 SYGVNS. The CDR3 loop is CASTGLAGRSYEQYF. CDR3 DNA sequence: TGTGCCAGCACAGGACTAGCGGGCCGTTCCTACGAGCAGTACTTC.

This clone was seen more than once but under ten times. V usage is TRBV16 and J usage is TRBJ1-5; D unresolved. The CDR3 has 14 amino acids. The V end was cut by 2 bases, the J end by 6 bases, with 11 bases between. Germline V gene lookup returns CDR1 KGHSY and CDR2 FQNENV. CDR3: CASSQERVGQPQHF. The CDR3, as DNA: TGTGCCAGCAGCCAAGAGAGGGTTGGTCAGCCCCAGCATTTT.

The gene calls are TRBV6-1 and TRBJ2-7; 8 bases are shared with TRBD1. J was trimmed by 5 bases and V by 6 bases; bases with no gene match: 6. Germline assignment: CDR1 MNHNS and CDR2 SASEGT. The CDR3 sequence is 13 residues long. The CDR3 region has the DNA TGTGCCAGCAGATCGACAGGGGACAACGAGCAGTACTTC. Translation: CASRSTGDNEQYF.

The chain links TRBV13 to TRBJ2-7; 10 nucleotides match TRBD2. The V segment lost 4 bases and the J segment 6 bases; nucleotides outside the gene matches: 12. CDR3 length equals 16 residues. CDR1 is PRHDT and CDR2 is FYEKMQ in the germline V gene (reference sequence). Here the CDR3 DNA reads TGTGCCAGCAGCTACTCTGATCTAGCGGGAGCTTCCGAGCAGTACTTC. Amino acid sequence: CASSYSDLAGASEQYF.

As for this clone: A much larger clone lies a single base off, so this may be a read error. A read error is likely, as this CDR3 ends without the conserved phenylalanine or tryptophan. The genes are TRBV30 and TRBJ1-3; D is unclear. This CDR3 region has 14 residues. Germline CDR1 and CDR2: GTSNPN and SVGIG (reference sequence). V gave up 5 bases and J gave up 1 base, with 12 bases separating them. CDR3 coding DNA: TGTGCCTGGTTAAGAGGGAGATCTGGAAACACCATATATCTT. This codes for CAWLRGRSGNTIYL.

DNA for the CDR3: TGTGCCAGCAGCCGTCCTAGCGGGAGTACAGAGACCCAGTACTTC. This codes for CASSRPSGSTETQYF. This rearrangement joins TRBV7-2 to TRBJ2-5, with 10 bases aligning to TRBD2. The CDR3 covers 15 residues. Germline CDR1 reads SGHTA; CDR2 reads FQGNSA. V was pared by 5 bases and J by 4 bases, with 7 bases of the junction left unmatched.

The chain has TRBV5-1 and TRBJ2-1; possible D gene TRBD2, 5 bases. V was clipped by 3 bases and J by 0 bases, with 10 bases between them. Germline V gene lookup returns CDR1 SGHRS and CDR2 YFSETQ. The CDR3 contains 15 residues. CDR3 loop: CASSSLRGSYNEQFF. Here the CDR3 DNA reads TGCGCCAGCAGCTCTTTACGGGGCTCCTACAATGAGCAGTTCTTC.

This chain connects TRBV27 to TRBJ2-7; 9 bases line up with TRBD1. This CDR3 has 15 residues. V lost 5 bases to trimming and J lost 5 bases; unmatched junction nucleotides: 10. Germline loops: CDR1 MNHEY, CDR2 SMNVEV (reference sequence). The CDR3 reads CASSAPGTGSHEQYF. The CDR3 bases are TGTGCCAGCAGTGCCCCCGGGACAGGGTCCCACGAGCAGTACTTC.

The V and J genes are TRBV11-2 and TRBJ2-3; TRBD2 agrees at 8 bases. The CDR3 contains 16 residues. Germline loops: CDR1 SGHAT, CDR2 FQNNGV. V dropped 6 bases and J dropped 7; count of bases not matched to a gene: 15. The CDR3 bases are TGTGCCAGCAGACCTTTCACTAGCGGCCTTTTGTATACGCAGTATTTT. It is translated as CASRPFTSGLLYTQYF.

The rearrangement uses TRBV18 and TRBJ1-5; 7 positions match TRBD1. With 2 bases clipped from V and 2 bases from J, the junction kept 3 bases outside the gene matches. The germline gives CDR1 KGHSH, CDR2 LQKENI. CDR3 length: 15 amino acids. CDR3 DNA: TGTGCCAGCTCACCAAACGGACAGGGCAATCAGCCCCAGCATTTT. This translates into CASSPNGQGNQPQHF.

J is TRBJ2-1 and V is TRBV29-1; TRBD2 matches at 9 bases. Germline V gives CDR1 SQVTM, CDR2 ANQGSEA. This CDR3 spans 14 amino acids. J lost 6 bases, V lost 7 bases, and 10 bases had no gene match. CDR3 sequence (DNA): TGCAGCGGCTACCGGCGGGAGGGCGGCAATGAGCAGTTCTTC. This translates into CSGYRREGGNEQFF.

This sequence joins TRBV15 and TRBJ1-2, with unresolved D. V gave up 0 bases and J gave up 2 bases, with 13 bases separating them. The CDR3 is made up of 16 amino acids. The germline gives CDR1 LNHNV, CDR2 YYDKDF (reference sequence). The CDR3, as DNA: TGTGCCACCAGCAGAGATAAGTGGCAGGAGAACTATGGCTACACCTTC. This codes for CATSRDKWQENYGYTF.

The genes are TRBV5-4 and TRBJ1-1, with D possibly TRBD1 on 5 matching bases. Looked up from germline, CDR1 is SGHNT and CDR2 is YYREEE (reference sequence). There are 12 residues in the CDR3. Between the trimmed V and J ends, which lost 3 bases and 11 bases, there was a span of 14 bases. The CDR3 DNA follows: TGTGCCAGCAGCTCCTCTCGTGAGGGGGCTTTCTTT. It codes for CASSSSREGAFF.

The rearrangement uses TRBV5-4 and TRBJ2-1; TRBD2 might be the D (8 bases). This CDR3 is built from 16 residues. Germline CDR1 is SGHNT and CDR2 is YYREEE (reference sequence). V was clipped by 4 bases and J by 5 bases, with 19 bases between them. For the CDR3, the DNA is TGTGCCAGCAGCCCCAGGGGGAGCGGGAGCAACAATGAGCAGTTCTTC. Translation: CASSPRGSGSNNEQFF.

The chain links TRBV28 to TRBJ2-7; D may match TRBD1 or TRBD2 (6 bases each). The CDR3 is 17 residues long. CDR1 and CDR2 from the germline V gene are MDHEN and SYDVKM. Trimming removed 3 bases at V and 1 base at J, with 19 bases between. CDR3 sequence: CASSFWGADRGSYEQYF. DNA of the CDR3: TGTGCCAGCAGTTTTTGGGGGGCTGACAGAGGGTCCTACGAGCAGTACTTC.

The rearrangement links TRBV14 to TRBJ1-2; 10 nucleotides line up with TRBD1. V shed 5 bases, J shed 7 bases, and the junction held 10 bases outside the gene matches. The CDR3 loop spans 15 amino acids. Germline V gives CDR1 SGHDN, CDR2 FVKESK. CDR3 DNA sequence: TGTGCCAGCAGCACCCGGGACAGGGGTGGAGGTGGCTACACCTTC. It specifies CASSTRDRGGGGYTF.

Concerning this clone itself: The same CDR3 is also encoded by other DNA sequences in this sample. The chain uses TRBV15 and TRBJ1-3; the D gene is possibly TRBD1 (5 bases). The CDR3 is 16 residues long. Trimming removed 0 bases from V and 0 bases from J, with 9 bases in between. Per the germline V gene, CDR1 is LNHNV and CDR2 is YYDKDF (reference sequence). As DNA, the CDR3 is TGTGCCACCAGCAGAGATAGGGGCTACTCTGGAAACACCATATATTTT. Its translation is CATSRDRGYSGNTIYF. Filled out from reference TRBV15 and TRBJ1-3, the complete variable domain reads DAMVIQNPRYQVTQFGKPVTLSCSQTLNHNVMYWYQQKSSQAPKLLFHYYDKDFNNEADTPDNFQSRRPNTSFCFLDIRSPGLGDTAMYLCATSRDRGYSGNTIYFGEGSWLTVV.